This entry concerns a single T cell receptor (beta chain). TCRdb's table, derived via immunoSEQ multiplex PCR, lists solely in-frame clones and lacks some. The sample contains under 85,000 clones, over 85% of which appear only once. The entry originates in a study of control samples from healthy donors and cancer patients. The CDR3 covers 14 residues. Trimming stripped 5 bases from V and 5 bases from J, with 15 bases between. Germline-derived CDR1 and CDR2 are LNHNV and YYDKDF (reference sequence). Sample: PBMCs. V gene TRBV15 combines with J gene TRBJ1-1; no firm D call. The sequence came from a woman aged 35 to 49 with lung cancer. In DNA form, the CDR3 reads TGTGCCACCAGCTTTCCGGGGTGGGGAACTGAAGCTTTCTTT. As protein: CATSFPGWGTEAFF. The full variable domain, rest sourced from reference TRBV15 and TRBJ1-1, is DAMVIQNPRYQVTQFGKPVTLSCSQTLNHNVMYWYQQKSSQAPKLLFHYYDKDFNNEADTPDNFQSRRPNTSFCFLDIRSPGLGDTAMYLCATSFPGWGTEAFFGQGTRLTVV.